Sequencing of this T cell receptor beta chain was carried out in a study of glioma-infiltrating T cells after dendritic cell vaccination. Turning to the study itself: Between about 2003 and 2012, patients got autologous tumor lysate-pulsed dendritic cell vaccines. Patients received three intradermal dendritic cell vaccine injections at biweekly intervals.

The primer mix had 60 V beta and 13 J beta primers. Libraries were prepared by immunoSEQ multiplex PCR; TCRdb keeps only in-frame clonotypes and omits some of them. The table records approximately 110,000 clones, almost 90% of them present only once. Regarding the study as a whole: Higher TCR clonality did not directly relate to longer survival.

Specified time point: after dendritic cell vaccination, including at tumor progression/relapse. Comments on this clone: The antigen is undetermined.

CDR1 and CDR2 from the germline V gene are SEHNR and FQNEAQ (reference sequence). V lost 5 bases to trimming and J lost 3 bases, with 8 bases between them. This CDR3 has 12 amino acids. The chain combines TRBV7-9 with TRBJ2-7; D gene uncertain. The sequence derives from a human donor with glioblastoma. Sequencing used blood, obtained after dendritic cell vaccination. The CDR3 region is CASSPSDYEQYF. The CDR3 nucleotides are TGTGCCAGCAGCCCATCAGACTACGAGCAGTACTTC.